What follows are 14 T cell receptor beta chains derived from one specimen sequenced in a study of response to subunit inactivated influenza vaccine. One entry per CDR3 protein results from TCRdb running MiXCR on the RT-PCR reads. The top ten clones hold approximately 7.6% of a sample with roughly 670,000 distinct CDR3 sequences, 14% of them seen once. Sequencing used PBMCs from blood, obtained about 14 days before vaccination. The source is a man over 45 who received an inactivated influenza vaccine.

The CDR3, as DNA: TGCAGTGCTAGAGGCAGACTCACAGATACGCAGTATTTT. Protein: CSARGRLTDTQYF. The chain recombines TRBV20-1 with TRBJ2-3, with D unclear. The CDR3 runs to 13 residues. Germline V gene sequence: CDR1 DFQATT, CDR2 SNEGSKA (reference sequence). The V and J ends lost 1 base and 2 bases respectively, with 7 bases between them.

This clonotype was picked up many times. The chain combines TRBV5-1 with TRBJ2-2; D remains ambiguous. Germline CDR1 is SGHRS and CDR2 is YFSETQ. Between the trimmed V and J ends, which lost 0 bases and 3 bases, there was a span of 3 bases. This CDR3 is built from 13 residues. The DNA of the CDR3 is TGCGCCAGCAGCTTGGCAGACACCGGGGAGCTGTTTTTT. Amino acids: CASSLADTGELFF.

This clonotype was found a few times. The V gene is TRBV4-3, the J gene TRBJ1-1; the D gene is possibly TRBD1 (6 bases). Trimming took 0 bases from V and 11 from J, leaving 16 bases between them. Germline V CDR1 and CDR2: LGHNA, YSLEER. The CDR3 is 14 residues long. CDR3 in amino acids: CASSQDPLGGLAFF. The DNA of the CDR3 is TGCGCCAGCAGCCAAGACCCCCTCGGGGGGCTGGCTTTCTTT.

The chain couples TRBV5-6 to TRBJ2-7, with D possibly called TRBD1 or TRBD2 (5 bases each). The germline V gene has CDR1 SGHDT and CDR2 YYEEEE. The CDR3 is 12 amino acids. Trimming pared 1 base from V and 6 bases from J, leaving 8 bases between. The CDR3 sequence: CASSLSGSEQYF. CDR3 nucleotide sequence: TGTGCCAGCAGCTTGTCAGGGAGCGAGCAGTACTTC.

The sample holds many counts of this clonotype. This chain joins TRBV7-9 and TRBJ2-2; D gene uncertain. This CDR3 is 14 amino acids long. Germline CDR1 and CDR2: SEHNR and FQNEAQ (reference sequence). V was clipped by 1 base and J by 4 bases, with 7 bases between them. The CDR3 sequence: CASSLVIGTGELFF. CDR3 DNA sequence: TGTGCCAGCAGCTTAGTTATTGGCACCGGGGAGCTGTTTTTT.

This clonotype has a count of ten or more. The gene calls are TRBV9 and TRBJ2-7, with D uncertain. The CDR3 runs 14 residues. CDR1 and CDR2 (germline): SGDLS, YYNGEE. Trimming shortened V by 0 bases and J by 0 bases, and 7 bases separated the two germline ends. CDR3 sequence: CASSVDGLSYEQYF. The CDR3, as DNA: TGTGCCAGCAGCGTAGACGGTCTCTCCTACGAGCAGTACTTC. Full variable domain (remainder filled in from reference TRBV9 and TRBJ2-7): DSGVTQTPKHLITATGQRVTLRCSPRSGDLSVYWYQQSLDQGLQFLIQYYNGEERAKGNILERFSAQQFPDLHSELNLSSLELGDSALYFCASSVDGLSYEQYFGPGTRLTVT.

This clonotype was counted only a few times. The V and J genes are TRBV11-1 and TRBJ1-2; possible D gene TRBD1, 5 bases. Trimming cost V 3 bases and J 5 bases, with 7 bases left between them. Germline CDR1 is SGHAT and CDR2 is FQDESV (reference sequence). The CDR3 has 12 residues. DNA for the CDR3: TGTGCCAGCAGCTTCGACAGATATGGCTACACCTTC. It translates to CASSFDRYGYTF.

The chain links TRBV4-3 to TRBJ2-5; maybe TRBD2 (5 bases). Per germline, CDR1 LGHNA and CDR2 YSLEER. V lost 0 bases and J lost 2, with 10 bases in between. This CDR3 contains 15 residues. Written as DNA, the CDR3 is TGCGCCAGCAGCCAAGATCCTCGGGGTCAAGAGACCCAGTACTTC. Translating gives CASSQDPRGQETQYF.

This clonotype was seen only a few times. CDR3 sequence: CASSQALAGVGEQYF. CDR3 nucleotide sequence: TGTGCCAGCAGCCAAGCCCTAGCGGGAGTAGGCGAGCAGTACTTC. The V call is TRBV4-2, the J call TRBJ2-7; 10 bases are shared with TRBD2. Trimming removed 1 base from V and 6 bases from J; junction bases left unmatched: 6. The CDR3 length is 15 residues. Germline loops: CDR1 LGHNA, CDR2 YNFKEQ.

This clonotype was seen a handful of times. The rearrangement links TRBV12-3 or TRBV12-4 to TRBJ1-2; 7 bases align to TRBD1. The CDR3 runs to 13 residues. Losses at the gene ends were 6 bases for V and 4 bases for J; bases not matched to a gene: 5. The CDR3 spells CASSRGTAYGYTF. The CDR3 DNA is TGTGCCAGCAGCCGGGGGACAGCCTATGGCTACACCTTC.

The chain employs TRBV10-3 and TRBJ1-1; D gene uncertain. CDR3 length equals 13 residues. V was trimmed by 4 bases and J by 8 bases, leaving 14 bases between them. Germline V gives CDR1 ENHRY, CDR2 SYGVKD. CDR3 coding DNA: TGTGCCATCAGTGGGTCGTTTGGGGAGGAAGCTTTCTTT. Translating gives CAISGSFGEEAFF.

The chain recombines TRBV5-5 with TRBJ1-1, with D unclear. V lost 4 bases and J lost 1, with 14 bases in between. Germline CDR1 reads SGHKS; CDR2 reads YYEKEE (reference sequence). CDR3 length: 15 amino acids. Here the CDR3 reads CASSPGRRENTEAFF. DNA for the CDR3: TGTGCCAGCAGCCCCGGACGGAGAGAGAACACTGAAGCTTTCTTT.

This clonotype occurred once. J is TRBJ1-2 and V is TRBV20-1, with D maybe TRBD1 (6 bases). The CDR3 extends over 12 amino acids. Germline V lookup: CDR1 DFQATT, CDR2 SNEGSKA (reference sequence). V lost 5 bases to trimming and J lost 2 bases, with 9 bases between them. The CDR3 bases are TGCAGTGCTGTAACAGGGAACTATGGCTACACCTTC. It specifies CSAVTGNYGYTF.

This clonotype was seen many times. The rearrangement joins TRBV13 to TRBJ2-7, with 9 nucleotides matching TRBD2. With V trimmed by 0 bases and J by 0 bases, 6 bases remained unmatched. Per the germline V gene, CDR1 is PRHDT and CDR2 is FYEKMQ (reference sequence). The CDR3 extends over 17 amino acids. The CDR3 spells CASSLGRAGGSSYEQYF. The DNA for the CDR3 is TGTGCCAGCAGCTTAGGCCGTGCGGGGGGGAGCTCCTACGAGCAGTACTTC.